These 17 T cell receptor beta chains were all obtained from the same sample, sequenced in a study of CD8 T cells in ankylosing spondylitis. TCRdb independently ran MiXCR on the 5' RACE reads; one entry per CDR3 protein. The sample lists about 160,000 distinct CDR3 sequences, 9.5% to 10% seen once, with about 15% in the top ten. Sequences were obtained from blood, either unsorted or a sorted T cell fraction (not recorded which). The source of these receptors is a female donor with ankylosing spondylitis or in good health (not recorded which).

The chain links TRBV4-1 to TRBJ1-1; D uncertain. CDR3 length: 15 residues. V shed 3 bases and J shed 3 bases, with 14 bases lying between them. The germline CDR1 and CDR2 sequences are MGHRA and YSYEKL. The CDR3 here is CASSQYLGPYTEAFF. For the CDR3, the DNA is TGCGCCAGCAGCCAGTACCTTGGGCCCTACACTGAAGCTTTCTTT.

This clonotype has a handful of counts. The chain combines TRBV15 with TRBJ2-7, with 10 bases lining up with TRBD1. The J segment lost 6 bases and the V segment lost 5 bases, leaving 10 bases of the junction unmatched. This CDR3 is built from 15 residues. The V gene's germline CDR1 is LNHNV and CDR2 YYDKDF (reference sequence). CDR3 sequence (DNA): TGTGCCACCAGCGTACCGGGACAGGGGTTTTTCGAGCAGTACTTC. This sequence encodes CATSVPGQGFFEQYF.

Many counts were recorded for this clonotype. This chain links TRBV11-1 with TRBJ2-1; TRBD1 aligns across 11 bases. Per the germline V gene, CDR1 is SGHAT and CDR2 is FQDESV (reference sequence). With V trimmed by 6 bases and J by 4 bases, 20 bases remained unmatched. This CDR3 is built from 20 residues. CDR3 coding DNA: TGTGCCAGCAGTTTCTCGGACAGGGGGCGTCCCAGACAAAGATACAATGAGCAGTTCTTC. It encodes CASSFSDRGRPRQRYNEQFF.

This clonotype was detected many times. The chain links TRBV9 to TRBJ1-5; TRBD1 is a possible D gene (5 bases). There are 13 residues in the CDR3. V lost 4 bases and J lost 4, with 9 bases in between. CDR1 is SGDLS, CDR2 YYNGEE, per germline. The CDR3 is CASSPGLNQPQHF. The CDR3 DNA follows: TGTGCCAGCAGCCCAGGGCTGAATCAGCCCCAGCATTTT.

The CDR3 sequence: CASSLVGRSNQPQHF. The CDR3 nucleotides are TGTGCCAGCAGCTTGGTTGGCAGGAGCAATCAGCCCCAGCATTTT. The genes are TRBV5-5 and TRBJ1-5; D remains unclear. Germline V gene lookup returns CDR1 SGHKS and CDR2 YYEKEE (reference sequence). V lost 0 bases, J lost 1 base, and 8 bases lay in between. This CDR3 has 15 residues.

This clonotype appeared many times. The chain has TRBV5-1 and TRBJ1-1; D possibly corresponds to TRBD1 (6 bases). The CDR3 is made up of 13 amino acids. Trimming stripped 4 bases from V and 10 bases from J, with 17 bases between. Germline CDR1 reads SGHRS; CDR2 reads YFSETQ. The DNA of the CDR3 is TGCGCCAGCAGCCCGCTGGTAGGGGGGAGAGCTTTCTTT. Translating it yields CASSPLVGGRAFF.

This clonotype was observed many times. The rearrangement uses TRBV5-1 and TRBJ2-2; D is possibly TRBD1 or TRBD2 (5 bases each). From germline, CDR1 is SGHRS and CDR2 YFSETQ. Trimming took off 4 bases at V and 6 bases at J, with 13 bases between the two ends. The length of the CDR3 is 14 residues. The CDR3 region has the DNA TGCGCCAGCAGCGAAGGGGACCTCCCCGGGGAGCTGTTTTTT. Translating it yields CASSEGDLPGELFF.

With regard to this clonotype: A much more abundant neighbour one base away suggests this may be a read error. The genes are TRBV12-5 and TRBJ2-1, with D unclear. Trimming left V 7 bases short and J 6 bases short, with 7 bases between. Germline-derived CDR1 and CDR2 are LGHNT and FRNRAP. This CDR3 is 11 amino acids long. The CDR3 nucleotides read TGTGCTAGTGCCCCTTTCAATGAGCAGTTCTTC. Encoded protein: CASAPFNEQFF.

In its sample, this clonotype was seen many times. The V gene is TRBV27, the J gene TRBJ2-7; 7 bases map to TRBD1. CDR3 length: 18 amino acids. V dropped 6 bases and J dropped 2; count of bases not matched to a gene: 19. Germline V gene data show CDR1 as MNHEY and CDR2 as SMNVEV (reference sequence). DNA of the CDR3: TGTGCCAGCAGCTTCCAGAAAGCTGACAGGGCATACGCCTACGAGCAGTACTTC. Translating it yields CASSFQKADRAYAYEQYF.

There are many counts of this clonotype. The rearrangement uses TRBV6-2 or TRBV6-3 and TRBJ2-1; TRBD2 aligns across 8 bases. Germline V gives CDR1 MNHEY, CDR2 SVGEGT. The CDR3 is 16 amino acids. V lost 0 bases and J lost 6; bases outside the gene matches: 7. CDR3: CASSYSTAGGANEQFF. The CDR3 DNA follows: TGTGCCAGCAGTTACTCGACCGCGGGAGGTGCCAATGAGCAGTTCTTC.

This clonotype was observed a few times. This chain uses TRBV9 with TRBJ2-3; D is ambiguous. V was cut by 0 bases and J by 0 bases, with 8 bases left in between. CDR3 size: 15 residues. The germline V gene encodes CDR1 SGDLS and CDR2 YYNGEE. The CDR3 DNA follows: TGTGCCAGCAGCGTAGAAAGTATCAGCACAGATACGCAGTATTTT. This encodes CASSVESISTDTQYF.

This clonotype was picked up a small number of times. The chain is built from TRBV20-1 and TRBJ2-7, with D hard to call. Germline CDR1 DFQATT, CDR2 SNEGSKA (reference sequence). The CDR3 loop spans 15 amino acids. V lost 4 bases and J lost 1, with 17 bases in between. CDR3 residues: CSANPSFARSYEQYF. CDR3 nucleotides: TGCAGTGCTAACCCCAGTTTTGCGAGGTCCTACGAGCAGTACTTC.

This clonotype was seen a few times. The rearrangement joins TRBV9 to TRBJ2-2; 7 nucleotides line up with TRBD2. This CDR3 region has 14 residues. V lost 0 bases and J lost 5; bases outside the gene matches: 1. Germline CDR1 is SGDLS and CDR2 is YYNGEE. The CDR3 loop reads CASSVAGGTGELFF. Written as DNA, the CDR3 is TGTGCCAGCAGCGTAGCGGGAGGAACCGGGGAGCTGTTTTTT.

This clonotype has ten or more counts. V usage is TRBV20-1 and J usage is TRBJ1-1, with D unresolved. The CDR3 sequence is 15 residues long. CDR1 DFQATT and CDR2 SNEGSKA come from the germline V gene (reference sequence). V was trimmed by 1 base and J by 1 base, leaving 13 bases between them. The DNA of the CDR3 is TGCAGTGCTAGAGTCTTGGGCAGTCAGAACACTGAAGCTTTCTTT. This sequence encodes CSARVLGSQNTEAFF.

A few counts support this clonotype. This chain joins TRBV28 and TRBJ1-2; D is unclear. V was pared by 5 bases and J by 4 bases, with 14 bases between. Germline CDR1 MDHEN, CDR2 SYDVKM. The CDR3 consists of 14 residues. The CDR3 DNA follows: TGTGCCAGCAGTCCGAGAGAGTACGGCTATGGCTACACCTTC. It translates to CASSPREYGYGYTF.

This clonotype has a handful of counts. The V call is TRBV12-3 or TRBV12-4, the J call TRBJ2-3; 7 nucleotides line up with TRBD1. V was clipped by 6 bases and J by 6 bases; unmatched bases: 6. CDR3 length: 13 amino acids. CDR3 DNA sequence: TGTGCCAGCAGCCCGACAGGGCTTGATACGCAGTATTTT. Translation gives CASSPTGLDTQYF.

The chain joins TRBV7-2 to TRBJ2-5, with 8 positions matching TRBD2. From germline, CDR1 is SGHTA and CDR2 FQGNSA. Unmatched junction bases numbered 2, after V lost 1 base and J lost 4 bases. The CDR3 has 14 amino acids. CDR3 in DNA: TGTGCCAGCAGCTTAGTTGCGGGGGGAGAGACCCAGTACTTC. Translated, it gives CASSLVAGGETQYF. The full variable domain, with the rest looked up from reference TRBV7-2 and TRBJ2-5, is GAGVSQSPSNKVTEKGKDVELRCDPISGHTALYWYRQSLGQGLEFLIYFQGNSAPDKSGLPSDRFSAERTGGSVSTLTIQRTQQEDSAVYLCASSLVAGGETQYFGPGTRLLVL.